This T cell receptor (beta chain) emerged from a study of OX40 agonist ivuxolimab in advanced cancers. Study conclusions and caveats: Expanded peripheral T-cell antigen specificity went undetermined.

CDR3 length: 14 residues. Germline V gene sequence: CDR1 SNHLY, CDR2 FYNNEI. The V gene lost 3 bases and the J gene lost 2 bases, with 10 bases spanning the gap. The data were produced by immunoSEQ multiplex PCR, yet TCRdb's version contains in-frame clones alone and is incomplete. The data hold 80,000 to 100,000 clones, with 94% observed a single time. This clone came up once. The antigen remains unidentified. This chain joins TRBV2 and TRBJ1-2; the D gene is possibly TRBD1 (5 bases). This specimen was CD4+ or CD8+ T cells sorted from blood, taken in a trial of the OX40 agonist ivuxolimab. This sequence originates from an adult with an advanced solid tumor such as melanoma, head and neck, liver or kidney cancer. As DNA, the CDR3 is TGTGCCAGCAGTGACGGGACGCCCAACTATGGCTACACCTTC. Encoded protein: CASSDGTPNYGYTF.